This T cell receptor beta chain was obtained from a study of T cells in Graves' hyperthyroidism and ophthalmopathy. For the study at large: Peripheral blood collection took place at initial diagnosis, before any treatment.

The V end lost 4 bases, the J end lost 7 bases, and 14 bases lay between the germline ends. This CDR3 has 14 residues. The germline gives CDR1 MDHEN, CDR2 SYDVKM. What was amplified from RNA transcripts were TCR beta CDR3 regions. HTBI primers were employed in a first-round RT-PCR of the TCR CDR3. One entry per CDR3 protein results from TCRdb running MiXCR on the multiplex PCR reads. The table shows about 700,000 distinct CDR3 sequences, with approximately 14% occurring only once. This chain uses TRBV28 with TRBJ2-1; D tentatively fits TRBD1 or TRBD2 (6 bases each). This TCR was sampled from a woman between 18 and 29 years old with Graves' hyperthyroidism. Sequencing input: blood. CDR3 DNA sequence: TGTGCCAGCAGTTCCAGGGGCGGAGGGAATGAGCAGTTCTTC. As protein: CASSSRGGGNEQFF.